This passage covers 18 T cell receptor beta chains from one sample sequenced in a study of cytomegalovirus exposure and HLA in healthy donors. PCR involved 60 Vbeta and 13 Jbeta primers. Profiled with immunoSEQ multiplex PCR; TCRdb holds only in-frame clones, not every one. This sample's table reports about 160,000 clones. The sample taken for sequencing was PBMCs. The receptors stem from a man aged 25 to 45 in good health and CMV-seronegative.

Notes on this clone: The same CDR3 also results from other DNA sequences found in this sample. The V and J genes are TRBV15 and TRBJ2-7; the match to TRBD1 covers 9 bases. V lost 0 bases to trimming and J lost 5 bases; unmatched junction nucleotides: 8. Per germline, CDR1 LNHNV and CDR2 YYDKDF (reference sequence). CDR3 size: 16 residues. The CDR3 region is CATSRDQQGAGHEQYF. CDR3 nucleotide sequence: TGTGCCACCAGCAGAGATCAACAGGGGGCTGGACACGAGCAGTACTTC.

The V gene is TRBV6-1, the J gene TRBJ1-5; D might be TRBD1 (5 bases). V was cut by 5 bases and J by 3 bases, with 11 bases left in between. CDR1 and CDR2 (germline): MNHNS, SASEGT. The CDR3 sequence is 14 residues long. CDR3 sequence (DNA): TGTGCCAGCAGTACCGACAGTAACAATCAGCCCCAGCATTTT. It codes for CASSTDSNNQPQHF.

The CDR3 loop reads CASSLEIQGANSPLHF. The DNA of the CDR3 is TGTGCCAGCAGCTTAGAGATTCAGGGGGCGAATTCACCCCTCCACTTT. The J gene is TRBJ1-6, the V gene TRBV13; TRBD1 agrees at 8 bases. Trimming at V came to 1 base and at J to 7 bases, leaving 6 bases not matched to a gene. The CDR3 covers 16 residues. Germline V lookup: CDR1 PRHDT, CDR2 FYEKMQ (reference sequence).

This chain joins TRBV15 and TRBJ2-4; D not certain. Germline V gene sequence: CDR1 LNHNV, CDR2 YYDKDF (reference sequence). This CDR3 contains 13 residues. V shed 8 bases and J shed 5 bases, with 13 bases lying between them. CDR3 amino acids: CATETSDQNIQYF. CDR3 coding DNA: TGTGCCACCGAAACGAGCGACCAAAACATTCAGTACTTC.

The V gene is TRBV5-8, the J gene TRBJ1-2, with 9 positions matching TRBD1. The CDR3 consists of 15 residues. After removal of 5 bases from V and 4 bases from J, the junction contained 9 bases not matched to a gene. Germline values: CDR1 SGHTS, CDR2 YDEGEE. For the CDR3, the DNA is TGTGCCAGCAGTTGGGGACAGGGCGGAGGCTATGGCTACACCTTC. This gives the protein CASSWGQGGGYGYTF.

V gene TRBV19 combines with J gene TRBJ2-6; D possibly corresponds to TRBD2 (5 bases). The germline gives CDR1 LNHDA, CDR2 SQIVND (reference sequence). The length of the CDR3 is 17 residues. Trimming left V 6 bases short and J 1 base short, with 16 bases between. CDR3 loop: CASSQQLARSGANVLTF. CDR3 DNA: TGTGCCAGTAGCCAACAGCTAGCAAGGTCTGGGGCCAACGTCCTGACTTTC.

This rearrangement joins TRBV19 to TRBJ1-5, with 7 nucleotides matching TRBD1. V was pared by 3 bases and J by 5 bases, with 7 bases of the junction left unmatched. Germline assignment: CDR1 LNHDA and CDR2 SQIVND (reference sequence). The CDR3 length is 15 residues. CDR3 amino acids: CASSISRGLHQPQHF. CDR3 sequence (DNA): TGTGCCAGTAGTATCTCAAGGGGGCTCCATCAGCCCCAGCATTTT.

The J gene is TRBJ2-2, the V gene TRBV2; 9 bases agree with TRBD2. Per germline, CDR1 SNHLY and CDR2 FYNNEI. Trimming at V came to 6 bases and at J to 6 bases, leaving 8 bases not matched to a gene. The CDR3 length is 15 residues. DNA for the CDR3: TGTGCCAGCAGAATAGGGACTAGCTACGCCGGGGAGCTGTTTTTT. Translating it yields CASRIGTSYAGELFF. Drawing the rest from reference TRBV2 and TRBJ2-2, the complete variable domain is EPEVTQTPSHQVTQMGQEVILRCVPISNHLYFYWYRQILGQKVEFLVSFYNNEISEKSEIFDDQFSVERPDGSNFTLKIRSTKLEDSAMYFCASRIGTSYAGELFFGEGSRLTVL.

The chain combines TRBV7-9 with TRBJ1-1, with D possibly being TRBD1 (6 bases). CDR3 length equals 16 residues. V was trimmed by 8 bases and J by 6 bases, leaving 25 bases between them. In germline, CDR1 is SEHNR, CDR2 FQNEAQ (reference sequence). CDR3 region: CASGSGAGQTRPEAFF. As DNA, the CDR3 is TGTGCCAGCGGGTCAGGAGCGGGACAAACACGCCCTGAAGCTTTCTTT.

J is TRBJ2-3 and V is TRBV12-5; D may be TRBD1 (5 bases). This CDR3 contains 15 residues. V was pared by 1 base and J by 0 bases, with 8 bases between. CDR1 LGHNT and CDR2 FRNRAP come from the germline V gene. The CDR3 sequence is CASGLGQSSTDTQYF. In DNA, the CDR3 is TGTGCTAGTGGTTTGGGACAGTCAAGCACAGATACGCAGTATTTT.

The CDR3 region is CASSSGGGWTGYGYTF. DNA for the CDR3: TGTGCCAGCAGCTCGGGGGGGGGATGGACGGGCTATGGCTACACCTTC. The rearrangement links TRBV13 to TRBJ1-2, with a tentative D call TRBD1 (5 bases). Trimming shortened V by 4 bases and J by 4 bases, and 19 bases separated the two germline ends. The germline CDR1 and CDR2 sequences are PRHDT and FYEKMQ (reference sequence). The CDR3 is 16 residues long.

This chain links TRBV4-2 with TRBJ1-2, with D tentatively TRBD1 (5 bases). The V end was cut by 4 bases, the J end by 4 bases, with 16 bases between. Germline CDR1 is LGHNA and CDR2 is YNFKEQ. This CDR3 region has 15 residues. DNA for the CDR3: TGTGCCAGCAGCCTTCCAGGGCAAGCTGGCTATGGCTACACCTTC. The encoded protein is CASSLPGQAGYGYTF.

The rearrangement uses TRBV10-1 and TRBJ2-7; TRBD1 might be the D (5 bases). Trimming stripped 3 bases from V and 2 bases from J, with 11 bases between. CDR1 and CDR2 from the germline V gene are WNHNN and SYGVQD (reference sequence). CDR3 length: 14 residues. This chain's CDR3 is CASSDAGLPYEQYF. CDR3 nucleotides: TGCGCCAGCAGTGATGCAGGGCTTCCCTACGAGCAGTACTTC.

The J gene is TRBJ1-1, the V gene TRBV18, with 7 bases lining up with TRBD1. CDR3 size: 14 residues. Germline-derived CDR1 and CDR2 are KGHSH and LQKENI. The trim removed 5 bases at V and 2 bases at J, leaving 5 bases unmatched. Here the CDR3 reads CASSTGTDNTEAFF. In nucleotides, the CDR3 is TGTGCCAGCTCAACCGGGACAGATAACACTGAAGCTTTCTTT.

This sequence joins TRBV5-4 and TRBJ1-4, with unresolved D. The CDR3 runs to 16 residues. Trimming took off 0 bases at V and 7 bases at J, with 16 bases between the two ends. Per germline, CDR1 SGHNT and CDR2 YYREEE (reference sequence). CDR3: CASSLAFGEIGEKLFF. DNA of the CDR3: TGTGCCAGCAGCTTGGCGTTCGGGGAGATCGGTGAAAAACTGTTTTTT.

The chain recombines TRBV28 with TRBJ2-2, with 7 nucleotides matching TRBD1. The CDR3 runs 16 residues. The V gene end was trimmed by 0 bases and the J gene end by 0 bases; junction bases not matched to a gene: 1. Germline CDR1 reads MDHEN; CDR2 reads SYDVKM. For the CDR3, the DNA is TGTGCCAGCAGTTTATGGGGGACAGCGAACACCGGGGAGCTGTTTTTT. Translated: CASSLWGTANTGELFF.

This sequence joins TRBV27 and TRBJ2-7; possibly TRBD2 for D (5 bases). Germline values: CDR1 MNHEY, CDR2 SMNVEV (reference sequence). The CDR3 has 14 amino acids. V gave up 6 bases and J gave up 3 bases, with 15 bases separating them. CDR3 sequence (DNA): TGTGCCAGCAGCAGGTCTCCTAGCTACTACGAGCAGTACTTC. It is translated as CASSRSPSYYEQYF.

The genes are TRBV9 and TRBJ2-7, with 7 bases aligning to TRBD1. Germline-derived CDR1 and CDR2 are SGDLS and YYNGEE. This CDR3 is built from 17 residues. The V segment lost 4 bases and the J segment 0 bases; nucleotides outside the gene matches: 13. The CDR3 DNA sequence: TGTGCCAGCAGCCCCATGGTGGGACAGTGGTCCTCCTACGAGCAGTACTTC. It codes for CASSPMVGQWSSYEQYF.